This TCR beta chain was sequenced in a study of blood T cells in healthy people across ages. Collection of 9.5 to 10 milliliters of peripheral blood was performed for each donor. This CDR3 spans 15 amino acids. The V and J ends lost 0 bases and 7 bases respectively, with 15 bases between them. Germline CDR1 is LGHDT and CDR2 is YNNKEL (reference sequence). Then a second PCR, running roughly 6 to 12 cycles, was carried out with a sample-barcoded 5' primer and a J-beta primer mix. TCRdb analysed the 5' RACE reads with MiXCR anew, one entry per CDR3 protein. The table shows approximately 600,000 distinct CDR3 sequences, with approximately 50% occurring only once.

Sequencing used blood. V gene TRBV3-1 combines with J gene TRBJ1-2, with D maybe TRBD1 (6 bases). The receptor comes from a man between 60 and 75 years old in good health. The CDR3 is CASSQEDSLGFGYTF. CDR3 DNA: TGTGCCAGCAGCCAAGAGGACAGTCTAGGGTTTGGCTACACCTTC.